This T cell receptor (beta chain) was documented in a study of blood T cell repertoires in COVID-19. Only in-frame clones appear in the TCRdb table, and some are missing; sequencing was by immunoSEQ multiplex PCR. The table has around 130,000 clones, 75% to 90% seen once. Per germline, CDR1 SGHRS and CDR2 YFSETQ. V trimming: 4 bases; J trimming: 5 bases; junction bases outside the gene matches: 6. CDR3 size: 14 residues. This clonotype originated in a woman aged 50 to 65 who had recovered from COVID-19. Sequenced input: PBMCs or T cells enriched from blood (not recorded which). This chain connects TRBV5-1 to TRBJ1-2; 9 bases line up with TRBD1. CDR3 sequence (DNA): TGCGCCAGCAGCCGCGGACAGGGGTCTTATGGCTACACCTTC. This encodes CASSRGQGSYGYTF.